This T cell receptor beta chain derives from a study of post-analysis software for immune sequencing data. The germline CDR1 and CDR2 sequences are SGHRS and YFSETQ. The length of the CDR3 is 14 residues. V was cut by 4 bases and J by 6 bases, with 14 bases left in between. Worth noting for this clonotype: Its antigen is unidentified.

The study's findings and limits: When compared against controls, multiple sclerosis patients showed significantly lower normalized Chao1 diversity. Higher frequency in patients than in controls was seen for about five TRBV segments, with TRBV5-6, TRBV5-1 and TRBV20-1 among them. The authors found that F measure strongly co-clustered same-batch samples.

Libraries were made from TCR beta cDNA, and they carried unique molecular identifiers. The authors obtained about 520,000 cDNA molecules from approximately 1 to 10 million T cells. Via MiXCR, TCRdb re-called the PCR reads, giving one row per CDR3 protein. The sample lists hundreds of thousands of distinct CDR3 sequences, about 57% seen once, with approximately 4.3% in the top ten. The chain joins TRBV5-1 to TRBJ2-1; TRBD2 is a possible D gene (7 bases). The sample consisted of blood. The receptor was derived from a girl between 5 and 17 years old with multiple sclerosis. The CDR3 DNA reads TGCGCCAGCAGCCTGGGGGGGGCAGCCAATGAGCAGTTCTTC. Encoded protein: CASSLGGAANEQFF.